A single sample gave rise to the 32 T cell receptor beta chains below, sequenced in a study of molecular identifiers for immune sequencing clone quantification listed by TCRdb under 2018. Library preparation used PCR. The sequencer listed for this sample is Illumina HiSeq 4000. TCRdb itself trimmed the public reads at Q25 with fastp, ran MiXCR and retained productive beta chains. Rows are unified per CDR3 protein, each entry keeping the most common DNA and genes. The table for this sample lists some 65,000 distinct CDR3 sequences; roughly 18% of them were counted only once. The ten largest clones add up to 1.5% to 1.9% of the sample. The source material was naive CD8+ T cells from blood, with Jurkat cell RNA spiked in. The cell subset or site label, read with the paper, signifies: FACS-sorted CD8+CD4-CCR7+CD45RA+ naive T cells. The receptors were gathered from a human donor in good health. Some libraries in this study had Jurkat cell RNA spiked in.

The V and J genes are TRBV29-1 and TRBJ2-1; either TRBD1 or TRBD2 may fit D (5 bases each). The CDR3 totals 15 residues. Germline V gene data show CDR1 as SQVTM and CDR2 as ANQGSEA. CDR3 loop: CNVAGRGRDNVREFF. CDR3 DNA sequence: TGCAACGTCGCAGGGAGAGGCAGAGACAACGTGCGGGAGTTCTTC.

The sample holds many counts of this clonotype. The J gene is TRBJ1-5, the V gene TRBV20-1, with D possibly being TRBD1 (5 bases). With 0 bases removed from V and 6 bases from J, the gap between germline ends came to 15 bases. From germline, CDR1 is DFQATT and CDR2 SNEGSKA (reference sequence). This CDR3 comprises 15 residues. CDR3 coding DNA: TGCAGTGCTAGAGAAAGTCGGCAGAGGGGTCAGCCCCAGCATTTT. It is translated as CSARESRQRGQPQHF.

This clonotype was detected many times. The chain employs TRBV5-1 and TRBJ2-2; 8 bases map to TRBD1. Germline assignment: CDR1 SGHRS and CDR2 YFSETQ. The ends lost 3 bases at V and 1 base at J; junction bases unmatched: 8. The CDR3 length is 17 residues. CDR3 DNA: TGCGCCAGCAGCTCTAAACTAACAGGGGGGAACACCGGGGAGCTGTTTTTT. It is translated as CASSSKLTGGNTGELFF.

As to this clonotype: Just one base apart from a much larger clone, this may be a read error. The chain combines TRBV19 with TRBJ1-2; TRBD1 is a possible D gene (5 bases). This CDR3 is 13 amino acids long. The germline V gene encodes CDR1 LNHDA and CDR2 SQIVND (reference sequence). The V gene lost 10 bases and the J gene lost 7 bases, with 19 bases spanning the gap. The CDR3: CATSGTDYCGYTF. The CDR3 DNA is TGTGCCACATCCGGGACTGATTACTGTGGCTACACCTTC.

This clonotype was seen many times. CDR3 bases: TGTGCCATCAGTGAGCCGGGTTGGACAGATACGCAGTATTTT. It translates to CAISEPGWTDTQYF. J is TRBJ2-3 and V is TRBV10-3; D ambiguous. V shed 2 bases and J shed 3 bases, with 9 bases lying between them. This CDR3 region has 14 residues. The germline CDR1 and CDR2 sequences are ENHRY and SYGVKD.

This clonotype appeared many times. V and J are TRBV12-3 or TRBV12-4 and TRBJ2-3; 9 bases agree with TRBD2. This CDR3 contains 16 residues. Trimming cost V 6 bases and J 3 bases; bases outside gene matches: 10. CDR3 in DNA: TGTGCCAGCAGCCCAGAGCGGGAGGAAGCAACAGATACGCAGTATTTT. Its protein product is CASSPEREEATDTQYF.

Notes on this clonotype: It may be a read error: a sequence one base away is much more abundant. The V and J genes are TRBV4-1 and TRBJ2-7, with 12 bases matching TRBD1. The junction had 7 bases not matched to a gene; V was cut back by 8 bases and J by 2 bases. The CDR3 spans 15 residues. Germline V gene lookup returns CDR1 MGHRA and CDR2 YSYEKL. The CDR3 is CASGPRDRGPYEQYF. The CDR3 DNA is TGCGCCAGCGGCCCGAGGGACAGGGGGCCCTACGAGCAGTACTTC.

The rearrangement links TRBV27 to TRBJ2-3; 9 bases line up with TRBD2. The germline CDR1 and CDR2 sequences are MNHEY and SMNVEV (reference sequence). Trimming removed 2 bases from V and 0 bases from J; junction bases left unmatched: 3. The length of the CDR3 is 16 residues. In DNA form, the CDR3 reads TGTGCCAGCAGTTTAGGACTAGCGATGAGCACAGATACGCAGTATTTT. Encoded protein: CASSLGLAMSTDTQYF.

This clonotype was seen many times. The rearrangement joins TRBV18 to TRBJ2-7; 9 positions agree with TRBD2. The germline V gene has CDR1 KGHSH and CDR2 LQKENI. After removal of 6 bases from V and 4 bases from J, the junction contained 7 bases not matched to a gene. The CDR3 covers 14 residues. The CDR3 DNA reads TGTGCCAGCTCGGCCGTAGCGGGAGTTTACGAGCAGTACTTC. It yields the protein CASSAVAGVYEQYF.

This chain connects TRBV21-1 to TRBJ1-3; the D call TRBD1 from the table was never checked on the DNA. TRBV21-1 is annotated as a pseudogene. The CDR3 is 16 residues long. CDR3 sequence reads: CASRNQTGGAGNTIYF. CDR3 nucleotide sequence: TGTGCCAGCAGAAACCAAACAGGGGGCGCTGGAAACACCATATATTTT.

The chain employs TRBV12-3 or TRBV12-4 and TRBJ1-1, with unresolved D. V lost 0 bases, J lost 1 base, and 6 bases lay in between. The CDR3 extends over 14 amino acids. This CDR3 reads CASSLARPNTEAFF. The CDR3, as DNA: TGTGCCAGCAGTTTAGCGCGCCCGAACACTGAAGCTTTCTTT.

The sample holds a few counts of this clonotype. Germline and junction disagree at one end, which may indicate a read error. The chain employs TRBV24-1 and TRBJ2-7; D is unresolved. The CDR3 is 13 amino acids. CDR1 is KGHDR and CDR2 is SFDVKD in the germline V gene. The CDR3 region has the DNA TGTGCCACCAGTGACCTCCTTTCCTACGAGCAGTGCTTC. Its translation: CATSDLLSYEQCF.

There are many counts of this clonotype. This chain links TRBV7-8 with TRBJ1-1; maybe TRBD1 (5 bases). The germline CDR1 and CDR2 sequences are SGHVS and FQNEAQ. V lost 1 base and J lost 8, with 14 bases in between. This CDR3 is built from 14 residues. CDR3: CASSLEWRGTEAFF. Written as DNA, the CDR3 is TGTGCCAGCAGCTTAGAATGGCGGGGGACGGAAGCTTTCTTT.

V gene TRBV27 combines with J gene TRBJ2-1; 11 bases are shared with TRBD2. CDR3 length equals 13 residues. The trim removed 10 bases at V and 4 bases at J, leaving 3 bases unmatched. Per the germline V gene, CDR1 is MNHEY and CDR2 is SMNVEV (reference sequence). Here the CDR3 reads CATGLAGYNEQFF. As DNA, the CDR3 is TGTGCCACCGGACTAGCGGGTTACAATGAGCAGTTCTTC.

This clonotype was counted at least ten times. This sequence joins TRBV19 and TRBJ1-5, with TRBD1 matching 8 bases. CDR3 length equals 14 residues. Per the germline V gene, CDR1 is LNHDA and CDR2 is SQIVND (reference sequence). V gave up 4 bases and J gave up 5 bases; unmatched junction bases: 4. CDR3 protein: CASSSGQGYQPQHF. The DNA for the CDR3 is TGTGCCAGTAGTAGCGGACAGGGCTATCAGCCCCAGCATTTT.

This clonotype was counted ten times or more. This chain joins TRBV29-1 and TRBJ2-2; maybe TRBD1 (6 bases). Trimming took off 6 bases at V and 6 bases at J, with 14 bases between the two ends. Germline V CDR1 and CDR2: SQVTM, ANQGSEA. The CDR3 covers 13 residues. The CDR3 DNA is TGCAGCGTCACTCCGCCAGGGGCCGGGGAGCTGTTTTTT. It specifies CSVTPPGAGELFF.

The chain joins TRBV12-3 or TRBV12-4 to TRBJ2-2, with D possibly matching TRBD2 (6 bases). The CDR3 runs 14 residues. V lost 1 base and J lost 4, with 7 bases in between. CDR3 loop: CASSLGGGTGELFF. The CDR3 DNA is TGTGCCAGCAGTTTAGGGGGAGGCACCGGGGAGCTGTTTTTT.

Many counts were recorded for this clonotype. The genes are TRBV7-8 and TRBJ2-3, with 9 bases aligning to TRBD2. The germline V gene has CDR1 SGHVS and CDR2 FQNEAQ. The ends lost 6 bases at V and 4 bases at J; junction bases unmatched: 11. The CDR3 extends over 16 amino acids. CDR3 protein: CASRHPREGQPDTQYF. Written as DNA, the CDR3 is TGTGCCAGCAGACATCCGCGGGAGGGCCAACCAGATACGCAGTATTTT.

This clonotype was counted many times. At one end, the junction sequence differs from germline, possibly due to a read error. This chain uses TRBV20-1 with TRBJ2-7; 7 bases are a match to TRBD1. Germline V gene data show CDR1 as DFQATT and CDR2 as SNEGSKA (reference sequence). The CDR3 is 14 amino acids. In DNA form, the CDR3 reads TGCAGTGCCAGAGAAGACAGGGCCACCTACGAGCAGTACTTC. Encoded protein: CSAREDRATYEQYF.

The sample holds a few counts of this clonotype. This may be a read error, as it is one base from a much larger clone. The chain combines TRBV7-9 with TRBJ2-7; 12 bases are shared with TRBD2. The V and J ends lost 11 bases and 3 bases, in that order; junction bases with no gene match: 8. From germline, CDR1 is SEHNR and CDR2 FQNEAQ (reference sequence). The CDR3 contains 14 residues. CDR3 DNA: TGTGCCGACAACCCACTAGCGGGAGGCTACGAGCAGTACTTC. It is translated as CADNPLAGGYEQYF.

This clonotype was picked up many times. The chain combines TRBV2 with TRBJ2-2; D gene unclear. CDR3 length: 17 residues. Germline CDR1 SNHLY, CDR2 FYNNEI. With 9 bases removed from V and 1 base from J, the gap between germline ends came to 21 bases. In DNA form, the CDR3 reads TGTGCCAGTTCTGCCACCACCGGGTCCTTGAACACCGGGGAGCTGTTTTTT. Translated, it gives CASSATTGSLNTGELFF.

V usage is TRBV12-3 or TRBV12-4 and J usage is TRBJ2-5; tentative D call: TRBD1 (5 bases). The CDR3 covers 19 residues. V was trimmed by 1 base and J by 0 bases, leaving 21 bases between them. The DNA for the CDR3 is TGTGCCAGCAGTTTAGGAGACGTATGGGGCGGCGCACACCAAGAGACCCAGTACTTC. It encodes CASSLGDVWGGAHQETQYF.

This clonotype was picked up a small number of times. A read error may account for a junction end that differs from germline. The chain is built from TRBV6-1 and TRBJ2-1, with 10 bases lining up with TRBD2. Germline assignment: CDR1 MNHNS and CDR2 SASEGT. This CDR3 is 15 amino acids long. The CDR3 DNA reads as TGTGCCAGCAGTGAAGGGACTAGCGGTTACAGTGAGCAGTTCTTC. This encodes CASSEGTSGYSEQFF.

This clonotype showed up just a few times. This rearrangement joins TRBV13 to TRBJ2-5; D is perhaps TRBD2 (5 bases). Germline V gives CDR1 PRHDT, CDR2 FYEKMQ (reference sequence). V dropped 0 bases and J dropped 4 bases, with 12 bases sitting between them. This CDR3 region has 15 residues. The CDR3 loop reads CASSLGPLASETQYF. DNA for the CDR3: TGTGCCAGCAGCTTAGGACCCCTAGCATCAGAGACCCAGTACTTC. Based on the CDR3 plus reference TRBV13 and TRBJ2-5, the full variable domain is AAGVIQSPRHLIKEKRETATLKCYPIPRHDTVYWYQQGPGQDPQFLISFYEKMQSDKGSIPDRFSAQQFSDYHSELNMSSLELGDSALYFCASSLGPLASETQYFGPGTRLLVL.

The CDR3 DNA is TGTGCCACCAGCAGTGACGGGAACACTGAAGCTTTCTTT. Translated, it gives CATSSDGNTEAFF. The chain combines TRBV15 with TRBJ1-1, with unresolved D. V lost 3 bases and J 1 base, leaving 6 bases between the germline ends. CDR3 length: 13 residues. Germline CDR1 reads LNHNV; CDR2 reads YYDKDF (reference sequence).

This sequence joins TRBV7-3 and TRBJ2-1, with 7 bases fitting TRBD2. From germline, CDR1 is SGHTA and CDR2 FQGTGA. Unmatched junction bases numbered 13, after V lost 8 bases and J lost 6 bases. The CDR3 contains 15 residues. The CDR3 spells CASGGGSGNSNEQFF. As DNA, the CDR3 is TGTGCCAGCGGCGGAGGGAGCGGGAATAGCAATGAGCAGTTCTTC. The complete variable domain, with remaining parts taken from reference TRBV7-3 and TRBJ2-1, reads GAGVSQTPSNKVTEKGKYVELRCDPISGHTALYWYRQSLGQGPEFLIYFQGTGAADDSGLPNDRFFAVRPEGSVSTLKIQRTERGDSAVYLCASGGGSGNSNEQFFGPGTRLTVL.

This clonotype was picked up a small number of times. The rearrangement uses TRBV7-9 and TRBJ1-4, with 8 bases aligning to TRBD1. Germline CDR1 is SEHNR and CDR2 is FQNEAQ (reference sequence). With 1 base clipped from V and 7 bases from J, the junction kept 5 bases outside the gene matches. The CDR3 sequence is 15 residues long. The CDR3 sequence: CASSLDWTGSEKLFF. Here the CDR3 DNA reads TGTGCCAGCAGCTTAGATTGGACAGGGAGTGAAAAACTGTTTTTT.

Concerning this clonotype: A much bigger clone sits one base away, suggesting this may be a read error. The J gene is TRBJ2-1, the V gene TRBV30; D assignment may be TRBD1 or TRBD2 (5 bases each). The ends were cut back, 0 bases at V and 0 bases at J, with 12 bases in the middle. The CDR3 runs 16 residues. Germline loops: CDR1 GTSNPN, CDR2 SVGIG (reference sequence). CDR3 DNA: TGTGCCTGGAGTGTACCCCCAGGGAGCTCCTACAATGAGCAGTTCTTC. Translated, it gives CAWSVPPGSSYNEQFF.

The CDR3, as DNA: TGTGCCAGCAGTTTAGGCAGAACTAGCGGGAGGAGGGATGAGCAGTTCTTC. It yields the protein CASSLGRTSGRRDEQFF. The chain joins TRBV27 to TRBJ2-1; TRBD2 aligns across 12 bases. This CDR3 contains 17 residues. Germline loops: CDR1 MNHEY, CDR2 SMNVEV (reference sequence). The J segment lost 8 bases and the V segment lost 2 bases, leaving 10 bases of the junction unmatched.

A remark on this clonotype: A much larger clone lies a single base off, so this may be a read error. It is unclear where the CDR3 begins or ends on the DNA, so no DNA is shown, and the CDR3 is as TCRdb lists it. This chain joins TRBV25-1 and TRBJ2-7; TRBD1 is taken as the D call from the table, unchecked against the DNA. Germline assignment: CDR1 MGHDK and CDR2 SYGVNS. Ends included, the CDR3 has 14 residues. The CDR3 reads CASVGGGSPYERYF.

The sample holds many counts of this clonotype. The genes are TRBV4-3 and TRBJ1-5; 7 positions match TRBD1. Germline V gene lookup returns CDR1 LGHNA and CDR2 YSLEER. The CDR3 extends over 15 amino acids. Losses at the gene ends were 0 bases for V and 4 bases for J; bases not matched to a gene: 3. The CDR3 coding sequence is TGCGCCAGCAGCCAAGACGGGACAGAGAATCAGCCCCAGCATTTT. Translated, it gives CASSQDGTENQPQHF.

This clonotype has at least ten counts. The chain joins TRBV7-2 to TRBJ2-3; 9 bases fit TRBD1. This CDR3 comprises 17 residues. Losses at the gene ends were 4 bases for V and 2 bases for J; bases not matched to a gene: 10. The germline V gene has CDR1 SGHTA and CDR2 FQGNSA. The CDR3 DNA reads TGTGCCAGCAGCTGGGGGGGGACAGGGCCCTTCACAGATACGCAGTATTTT. It yields the protein CASSWGGTGPFTDTQYF.